This T cell receptor beta chain was retrieved from a study of T cell repertoires in cytomegalovirus infection. The wider study: Carrying CMV and the relevant HLA type showed in public TCR beta signatures. Notes on the study in general: Individuals carrying CMV plus the relevant HLA were identified by cumulative frequency of public TCR beta families.

This clonotype was seen more than once but under ten times. Its matching antigen is unknown. The CDR3 extends over 20 amino acids. Losses at the gene ends were 6 bases for V and 0 bases for J; bases not matched to a gene: 13. Looked up from germline, CDR1 is SGHTA and CDR2 is FQGTGA. Each CDR3 protein is one row after TCRdb ran MiXCR on the reads. This table holds 680,000 or so distinct CDR3 sequences, 35% to 45% found once. The clonotype was recovered from a human donor in good health (CMV status not recorded). Some clones in this sample may be carry-over from other donors' samples. Material for sequencing was PBMCs. The chain employs TRBV7-3 and TRBJ2-2, with TRBD2 identical over 13 bases. Here the CDR3 reads CASRPGQTGLAGANTGELFF. The CDR3 coding sequence is TGTGCCAGCAGACCCGGGCAGACCGGACTAGCGGGGGCGAACACCGGGGAGCTGTTTTTT.